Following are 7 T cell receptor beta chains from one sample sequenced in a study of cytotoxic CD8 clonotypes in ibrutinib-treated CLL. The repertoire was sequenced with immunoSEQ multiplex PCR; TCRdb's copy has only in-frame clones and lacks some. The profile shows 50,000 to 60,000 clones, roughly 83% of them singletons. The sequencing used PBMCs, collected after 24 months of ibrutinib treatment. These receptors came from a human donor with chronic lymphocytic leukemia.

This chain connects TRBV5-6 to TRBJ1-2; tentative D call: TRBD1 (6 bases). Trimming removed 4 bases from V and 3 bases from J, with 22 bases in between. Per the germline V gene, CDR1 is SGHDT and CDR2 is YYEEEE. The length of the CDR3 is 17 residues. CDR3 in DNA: TGTGCCAGCAGCGAATTCATTCAGACAGGTGGATACTATGGCTACACCTTC. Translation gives CASSEFIQTGGYYGYTF.

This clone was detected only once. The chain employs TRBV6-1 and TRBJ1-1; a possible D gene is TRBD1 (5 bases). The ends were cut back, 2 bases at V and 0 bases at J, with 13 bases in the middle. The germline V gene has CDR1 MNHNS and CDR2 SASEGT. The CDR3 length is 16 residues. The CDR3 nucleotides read TGTGCCAGCAGTGAACGTTACAGGTCGGTGAACACTGAAGCTTTCTTT. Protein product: CASSERYRSVNTEAFF.

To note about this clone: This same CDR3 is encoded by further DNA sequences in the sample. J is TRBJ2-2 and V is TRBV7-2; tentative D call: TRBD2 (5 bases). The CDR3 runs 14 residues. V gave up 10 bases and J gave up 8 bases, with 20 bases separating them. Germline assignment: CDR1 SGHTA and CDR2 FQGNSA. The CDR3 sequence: CATRFGEHTGELFF. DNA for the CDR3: TGTGCCACCCGATTCGGGGAGCATACAGGGGAGCTGTTTTTT.

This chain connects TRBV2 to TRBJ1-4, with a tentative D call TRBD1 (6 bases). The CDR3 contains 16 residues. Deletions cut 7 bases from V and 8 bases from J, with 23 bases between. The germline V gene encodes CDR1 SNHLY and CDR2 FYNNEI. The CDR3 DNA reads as TGTGCCAGCACTTGGACCCCCAGACAGGACGGGGAAAAACTGTTTTTT. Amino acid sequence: CASTWTPRQDGEKLFF.

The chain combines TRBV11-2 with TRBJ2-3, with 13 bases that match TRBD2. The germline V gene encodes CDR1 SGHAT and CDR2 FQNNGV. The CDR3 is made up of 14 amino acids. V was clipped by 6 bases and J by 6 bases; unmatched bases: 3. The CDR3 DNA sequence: TGTGCCAGCAGACGACTAGCGGGAGGTGATACGCAGTATTTT. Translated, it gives CASRRLAGGDTQYF. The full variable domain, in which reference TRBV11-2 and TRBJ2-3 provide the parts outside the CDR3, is EAGVAQSPRYKIIEKRQSVAFWCNPISGHATLYWYQQILGQGPKLLIQFQNNGVVDDSQLPKDRFSAERLKGVDSTLKIQPAKLEDSAVYLCASRRLAGGDTQYFGPGTRLTVL.

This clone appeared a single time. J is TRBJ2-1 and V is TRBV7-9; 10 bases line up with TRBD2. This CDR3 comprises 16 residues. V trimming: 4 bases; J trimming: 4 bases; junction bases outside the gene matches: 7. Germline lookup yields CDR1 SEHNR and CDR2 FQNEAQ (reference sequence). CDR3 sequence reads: CASSSPVLAGYNEQFF. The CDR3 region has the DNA TGTGCCAGCAGCTCTCCAGTACTAGCGGGATACAATGAGCAGTTCTTC.

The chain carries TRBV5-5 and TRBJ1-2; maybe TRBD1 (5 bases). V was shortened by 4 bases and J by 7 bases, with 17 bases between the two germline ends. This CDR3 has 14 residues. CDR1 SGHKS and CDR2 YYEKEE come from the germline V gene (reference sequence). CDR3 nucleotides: TGTGCCAGCAGCCCGGGGGGAGGGCCGACTGGCTACACCTTC. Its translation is CASSPGGGPTGYTF.